Shown below are 24 T cell receptor beta chains from a single sample sequenced in a study of cytomegalovirus exposure and HLA in healthy donors. PCR employed 60 Vbeta and 13 Jbeta primers. Data came from immunoSEQ multiplex PCR; TCRdb stores just in-frame clones and leaves some out. This sample has 120,000 to 150,000 clones, with around 78% found just once. Sequencing was done on a sample of PBMCs. These receptors came from a male donor in good health and CMV-seronegative.

In DNA, the CDR3 is TGCGCCAGCAGCCAAGCGTTTGCGGGGGCGTACGAGCAGTACTTC. It translates to CASSQAFAGAYEQYF. The chain joins TRBV4-3 to TRBJ2-7, with a weak D call TRBD2 (7 bases). The V end was cut by 1 base, the J end by 4 bases, with 14 bases between. Germline V gene data show CDR1 as LGHNA and CDR2 as YSLEER. The CDR3 spans 15 residues.

This clone was detected a few times. The chain employs TRBV9 and TRBJ2-7, with 7 positions matching TRBD2. The V and J ends lost 4 bases and 0 bases, in that order; junction bases with no gene match: 10. CDR3 length equals 16 residues. Germline V lookup: CDR1 SGDLS, CDR2 YYNGEE. The CDR3 DNA reads as TGTGCCAGCAGCTCCCCCGTCGGCGGGAGCTCCTACGAGCAGTACTTC. Its protein product is CASSSPVGGSSYEQYF.

The CDR3 DNA reads TGTGCCAGTAGTCAGACCCAAGGAGGCAATCAGCCCCAGCATTTT. Its protein is CASSQTQGGNQPQHF. The V gene is TRBV19, the J gene TRBJ1-5; D is ambiguous. Trimming took off 5 bases at V and 2 bases at J, with 13 bases between the two ends. The CDR3 runs 15 residues. Germline lookup yields CDR1 LNHDA and CDR2 SQIVND (reference sequence).

The V and J genes are TRBV9 and TRBJ1-4; 12 nucleotides agree with TRBD1. V trimming: 4 bases; J trimming: 7 bases; junction bases outside the gene matches: 5. The CDR3 loop spans 15 amino acids. Germline V lookup: CDR1 SGDLS, CDR2 YYNGEE. The CDR3 loop is CASSSGQGAGEKLFF. As DNA, the CDR3 is TGTGCCAGCAGCTCGGGACAGGGGGCTGGTGAAAAACTGTTTTTT.

The chain carries TRBV27 and TRBJ1-2, with 7 bases matching TRBD1. Germline V gene sequence: CDR1 MNHEY, CDR2 SMNVEV (reference sequence). This CDR3 is built from 15 residues. With V trimmed by 7 bases and J by 2 bases, 10 bases remained unmatched. The CDR3 sequence: CASTRTGTVNYGYTF. The DNA of the CDR3 is TGTGCCAGCACCCGAACCGGGACAGTAAACTATGGCTACACCTTC.

This clone was observed a handful of times. V is TRBV6-5 and J is TRBJ1-4; D possibly corresponds to TRBD1 (6 bases). Germline lookup yields CDR1 MNHEY and CDR2 SVGAGI. The CDR3 consists of 14 residues. Deletions cut 8 bases from V and 5 bases from J, with 15 bases between. The CDR3 protein is CASGPQGVNEKLFF. The DNA of the CDR3 is TGTGCCAGCGGTCCACAGGGCGTAAATGAAAAACTGTTTTTT.

This chain uses TRBV4-1 with TRBJ1-1; 9 nucleotides agree with TRBD1. The CDR3 loop spans 16 amino acids. Germline V CDR1 and CDR2: MGHRA, YSYEKL. The trim removed 2 bases at V and 3 bases at J, leaving 7 bases unmatched. The CDR3: CASSQFGQGSDTEAFF. In DNA form, the CDR3 reads TGCGCCAGCAGCCAATTTGGACAGGGGAGCGACACTGAAGCTTTCTTT.

For the CDR3, the DNA is TGTGCCAGCTCACCACCGGCGACTACCTACAATGAGCAGTTCTTC. It is translated as CASSPPATTYNEQFF. J is TRBJ2-1 and V is TRBV18; D might be TRBD2 (5 bases). V was clipped by 0 bases and J by 2 bases, with 8 bases between them. Germline V gene sequence: CDR1 KGHSH, CDR2 LQKENI. CDR3 length equals 15 residues.

The chain uses TRBV19 and TRBJ2-3; 7 positions match TRBD2. V gave up 8 bases and J gave up 0 bases; unmatched junction bases: 8. The CDR3 covers 15 residues. Per the germline V gene, CDR1 is LNHDA and CDR2 is SQIVND (reference sequence). This CDR3 reads CASDYGTTSTDTQYF. The CDR3 DNA is TGTGCCAGTGATTACGGGACTACCAGCACAGATACGCAGTATTTT.

This clone was seen a few times. The CDR3 DNA reads as TGTGCCAGCAGCTTAAGTCGGACAGCGCGGCCCTATGGCTACACCTTC. Protein: CASSLSRTARPYGYTF. The chain combines TRBV13 with TRBJ1-2; D may be TRBD1 (6 bases). CDR3 length: 16 amino acids. Trimming removed 2 bases at V and 4 bases at J, with 17 bases between. Germline V gene sequence: CDR1 PRHDT, CDR2 FYEKMQ (reference sequence).

This chain uses TRBV4-3 with TRBJ2-3; 11 bases agree with TRBD2. The CDR3 has 17 residues. With V trimmed by 0 bases and J by 0 bases, 2 bases remained unmatched. In germline, CDR1 is LGHNA, CDR2 YSLEER. CDR3 loop: CASSQEVAGGSTDTQYF. Here the CDR3 DNA reads TGCGCCAGCAGCCAAGAAGTAGCGGGGGGGAGCACAGATACGCAGTATTTT.

The chain uses TRBV30 and TRBJ2-1, with 12 bases matching TRBD2. Looked up from germline, CDR1 is GTSNPN and CDR2 is SVGIG (reference sequence). The trim removed 0 bases at V and 4 bases at J, leaving 10 bases unmatched. This CDR3 has 18 residues. For the CDR3, the DNA is TGTGCCTGGAGTGTAAGTCCGGGGACTAGCGGGCGATACAATGAGCAGTTCTTC. Protein product: CAWSVSPGTSGRYNEQFF.

This clone was observed a handful of times. The chain couples TRBV19 to TRBJ1-2; weak D call: TRBD1 (5 bases). This CDR3 region has 13 residues. Germline V gene sequence: CDR1 LNHDA, CDR2 SQIVND (reference sequence). V was clipped by 10 bases and J by 4 bases, with 16 bases between them. In nucleotides, the CDR3 is TGTGCCACCTCTGTGGGGCGAGGCTATGGCTACACCTTC. It codes for CATSVGRGYGYTF.

A word on this clone: Other DNA sequences in the same sample also yield this CDR3. The chain carries TRBV30 and TRBJ1-1; possible D gene TRBD1, 6 bases. The V gene lost 3 bases and the J gene lost 0 bases, with 14 bases spanning the gap. This CDR3 is 15 amino acids long. The germline gives CDR1 GTSNPN, CDR2 SVGIG (reference sequence). In DNA form, the CDR3 reads TGTGCCTGGAGCGAAGGACAGCCTCTGAACACTGAAGCTTTCTTT. Protein: CAWSEGQPLNTEAFF.

The chain has TRBV19 and TRBJ1-5, with 8 bases that match TRBD1. J was trimmed by 4 bases and V by 4 bases; bases with no gene match: 6. Per the germline V gene, CDR1 is LNHDA and CDR2 is SQIVND (reference sequence). CDR3 length equals 15 residues. The CDR3 loop reads CASSTRTGKNQPQHF. The CDR3 DNA is TGTGCCAGTAGTACCCGGACAGGGAAGAATCAGCCCCAGCATTTT.

The chain recombines TRBV6-6 with TRBJ2-1; tentative D call: TRBD2 (6 bases). V was clipped by 4 bases and J by 7 bases, with 17 bases between them. Germline V gene sequence: CDR1 MNHNY, CDR2 SVGAGI (reference sequence). This CDR3 has 15 residues. DNA of the CDR3: TGTGCCAGCAGTTCACCTGGGGGGAGGAGGAATGAGCAGTTCTTC. Amino acids: CASSSPGGRRNEQFF.

The rearrangement uses TRBV7-2 and TRBJ2-7, with D possibly TRBD1 on 5 matching bases. V was pared by 0 bases and J by 6 bases, with 15 bases between. Germline CDR1 and CDR2: SGHTA and FQGNSA. This CDR3 has 15 amino acids. In nucleotides, the CDR3 is TGTGCCAGCAGCTTAGCGGAAGGGCACAGGTGCGAGCAGTACTTC. Translation: CASSLAEGHRCEQYF.

CDR3 sequence reads: CASSLRTAPSYNEQFF. As DNA, the CDR3 is TGTGCCAGCAGCTTGAGGACTGCCCCCTCCTACAATGAGCAGTTCTTC. The chain links TRBV9 to TRBJ2-1, with a weak D call TRBD2 (5 bases). The V gene's germline CDR1 is SGDLS and CDR2 YYNGEE. Trimming took off 4 bases at V and 0 bases at J, with 14 bases between the two ends. There are 16 residues in the CDR3.

The J gene is TRBJ2-3, the V gene TRBV27, with D maybe TRBD1 (5 bases). V shed 0 bases and J shed 4 bases, with 11 bases lying between them. This CDR3 has 15 residues. Germline loops: CDR1 MNHEY, CDR2 SMNVEV (reference sequence). The CDR3 DNA reads TGTGCCAGCAGTTTATCCGGCAGGGCCCCAGATACGCAGTATTTT. It specifies CASSLSGRAPDTQYF.

The chain has TRBV5-1 and TRBJ2-3; maybe TRBD1 (7 bases). V was shortened by 2 bases and J by 6 bases, with 16 bases between the two germline ends. Germline V gene sequence: CDR1 SGHRS, CDR2 YFSETQ. The CDR3 is 15 amino acids. For the CDR3, the DNA is TGCGCCAGCAGCTTTCTACCAGGGGGGAGGGATACGCAGTATTTT. Translated: CASSFLPGGRDTQYF.

About this clone itself: Other DNA sequences in this sample translate to the same CDR3. The CDR3 region is CASSQVVVGGYGYTF. CDR3 sequence (DNA): TGCGCCAGCAGCCAAGTGGTCGTGGGAGGCTATGGCTACACCTTC. The chain has TRBV4-1 and TRBJ1-2; D unclear. V dropped 1 base and J dropped 4 bases, with 13 bases sitting between them. There are 15 residues in the CDR3. CDR1 and CDR2 (germline): MGHRA, YSYEKL.

The rearrangement links TRBV6-5 to TRBJ2-7, with 8 bases identical to TRBD1. CDR1 is MNHEY and CDR2 is SVGAGI in the germline V gene. There are 12 residues in the CDR3. The V and J ends lost 5 bases and 6 bases, in that order; junction bases with no gene match: 3. CDR3 sequence: CASSMTGAEQYF. CDR3 bases: TGTGCCAGCAGTATGACAGGGGCCGAGCAGTACTTC.

The chain has TRBV19 and TRBJ1-6; D is perhaps TRBD1 (6 bases). Trimming took 11 bases from V and 4 from J, leaving 15 bases between them. CDR1 and CDR2 from the germline V gene are LNHDA and SQIVND (reference sequence). The CDR3 contains 14 residues. The CDR3 bases are TGTGCCGGCAGGGACAACTTGTATAATTCACCCCTCCACTTT. It codes for CAGRDNLYNSPLHF.

This chain uses TRBV5-1 with TRBJ1-2; possible D gene TRBD1, 6 bases. The CDR3 has 13 residues. The V end was cut by 0 bases, the J end by 9 bases, with 12 bases between. From germline, CDR1 is SGHRS and CDR2 YFSETQ. CDR3 loop: CASSLDRVERYTF. The DNA of the CDR3 is TGCGCCAGCAGCTTGGACAGGGTTGAGCGCTACACCTTC.